The text below deals with one TCR beta chain. Its target is not known. This entry is derived from a study of OX40 agonist ivuxolimab in advanced cancers. As for the study in general: The dose of intravenous ivuxolimab that patients received every 2 weeks ranged from 0.01 to 10 mg/kg. Two patients with cutaneous melanoma and one with hepatocellular carcinoma, three in total, showed partial responses.

Study-wide results and limits: CD4+ and CD8+ blood T cells expanded clonally by week 6 at 0.1 to 3.0 mg/kg.

Generated by immunoSEQ multiplex PCR, the TCRdb table keeps only in-frame clones and is missing some. The data contain 20,000 to 25,000 clones, roughly 91% of them seen just once; the ten biggest clones take up around 49%. This clonotype was sampled from an adult with an advanced solid tumor such as melanoma, head and neck, liver or kidney cancer. Here the sequenced sample was CD4+ or CD8+ T cells sorted from blood, taken in a trial of the OX40 agonist ivuxolimab.

This chain's CDR3 is CASSQDVSGGQYEQYF. The CDR3 nucleotides read TGTGCCAGCAGCCAAGATGTTAGCGGGGGTCAGTACGAGCAGTACTTC. The V gene is TRBV4-2, the J gene TRBJ2-7; 9 bases agree with TRBD2. Trimming took 0 bases from V and 4 from J; bases not matched to a gene: 7. The CDR3 spans 16 residues. CDR1 and CDR2 from the germline V gene are LGHNA and YNFKEQ.